One and the same sample provided the 18 T cell receptor beta chains below, sequenced in a study of T cells after posttransplantation cyclophosphamide (dated by TCRdb to the mid-2010s). The library came from the immunoSEQ multiplex PCR assay. What TCRdb holds here is the immuneACCESS table cut down to in-frame rearrangements. Part of the clones is not present; checked against another copy, under half of the missing clones reflect an unresolved V gene, and the others are unexplained. This sample holds some 5,000 clones; around 60% were observed only once. About 17% of the sample is held by the ten biggest clonotypes. The sample comprised memory CD8+ T cells sorted from blood. The receptors here all came from a woman in her fifties or sixties in good health, CMV-negative, and a related stem cell transplant donor.

This clone has just one count. This sequence joins TRBV13 and TRBJ1-1; the D gene is possibly TRBD1 (5 bases). Trimming took 6 bases from V and 0 from J, leaving 14 bases between them. Germline loops: CDR1 PRHDT, CDR2 FYEKMQ (reference sequence). CDR3 size: 15 residues. The CDR3 sequence: CASRFRGGMNTEAFF. DNA of the CDR3: TGTGCCAGCAGGTTCCGGGGGGGGATGAACACTGAAGCTTTCTTT.

V gene TRBV5-1 combines with J gene TRBJ2-7, with no clear D. V gave up 0 bases and J gave up 3 bases, with 10 bases separating them. CDR1 SGHRS and CDR2 YFSETQ come from the germline V gene. CDR3 length equals 14 residues. The CDR3 sequence: CASSLAYMSYEQYF. CDR3 in DNA: TGCGCCAGCAGCTTGGCCTATATGAGCTACGAGCAGTACTTC.

CDR3 region: CASSPGTGVTDTQYF. The CDR3 bases are TGTGCCAGCAGTCCCGGGACAGGAGTCACAGATACGCAGTATTTT. The V gene is TRBV28, the J gene TRBJ2-3, with 8 nucleotides matching TRBD1. The trim removed 5 bases at V and 2 bases at J, leaving 6 bases unmatched. Germline CDR1 MDHEN, CDR2 SYDVKM. CDR3 length equals 15 residues.

The J gene is TRBJ2-7, the V gene TRBV5-4; TRBD2 agrees at 8 bases. Per germline, CDR1 SGHNT and CDR2 YYREEE (reference sequence). This CDR3 comprises 13 residues. The V gene end was trimmed by 2 bases and the J gene end by 4 bases; junction bases not matched to a gene: 2. CDR3 DNA: TGTGCCAGCAGCTTCGGCGGGGGGTACGAGCAGTACTTC. It is translated as CASSFGGGYEQYF.

This clone has just a few counts. V and J are TRBV7-2 and TRBJ2-7, with 7 bases matching TRBD2. With V trimmed by 7 bases and J by 3 bases, 6 bases remained unmatched. CDR3 length equals 13 residues. Per the germline V gene, CDR1 is SGHTA and CDR2 is FQGNSA. CDR3 amino acids: CASTRGVYYEQYF. The CDR3 nucleotides are TGTGCCAGCACTCGGGGGGTGTACTACGAGCAGTACTTC.

This clone was seen a few times. The chain carries TRBV19 and TRBJ1-1; D is uncertain. Germline CDR1 reads LNHDA; CDR2 reads SQIVND (reference sequence). V was clipped by 3 bases and J by 1 base, with 6 bases between them. CDR3 size: 13 residues. The CDR3 loop is CASSISGNTEAFF. DNA for the CDR3: TGTGCCAGTAGTATTTCGGGGAACACTGAAGCTTTCTTT. The variable domain in full, with the rest retrieved from reference TRBV19 and TRBJ1-1, is DGGITQSPKYLFRKEGQNVTLSCEQNLNHDAMYWYRQDPGQGLRLIYYSQIVNDFQKGDIAEGYSVSREKKESFPLTVTSAQKNPTAFYLCASSISGNTEAFFGQGTRLTVV.

The V call is TRBV27, the J call TRBJ2-3; 9 nucleotides align to TRBD1. V lost 6 bases and J lost 4; bases outside the gene matches: 5. Germline V CDR1 and CDR2: MNHEY, SMNVEV (reference sequence). CDR3 size: 14 residues. The CDR3 spells CASRPQGAPDTQYF. CDR3 DNA: TGTGCCAGCAGACCACAGGGGGCCCCAGATACGCAGTATTTT.

CDR3 in amino acids: CASSLGTGDGYTF. In DNA form, the CDR3 reads TGTGCCAGCAGCTTGGGGACAGGAGATGGCTACACCTTC. The V call is TRBV11-2, the J call TRBJ1-2; 8 nucleotides match TRBD1. The CDR3 spans 13 residues. J lost 6 bases, V lost 3 bases, and 3 bases had no gene match. Germline loops: CDR1 SGHAT, CDR2 FQNNGV.

This chain joins TRBV6-1 and TRBJ1-2; D not certain. V was pared by 5 bases and J by 8 bases, with 12 bases between. The CDR3 totals 12 residues. Germline V gene data show CDR1 as MNHNS and CDR2 as SASEGT. The CDR3: CASSPTSLGYTF. CDR3 nucleotide sequence: TGTGCCAGCAGTCCGACAAGTTTAGGCTACACCTTC.

The CDR3 is CASSQAEDTQYF. The DNA for the CDR3 is TGCGCCAGCAGCCAAGCCGAGGATACGCAGTATTTT. The V call is TRBV4-1, the J call TRBJ2-3; D gene uncertain. Trimming stripped 1 base from V and 6 bases from J, with 5 bases between. The CDR3 is made up of 12 amino acids. The germline gives CDR1 MGHRA, CDR2 YSYEKL.

The V call is TRBV18, the J call TRBJ2-2; tentative D call: TRBD1 (6 bases). The CDR3 extends over 16 amino acids. Germline-derived CDR1 and CDR2 are KGHSH and LQKENI. Between the trimmed V and J ends, which lost 3 bases and 4 bases, there was a span of 15 bases. CDR3 loop: CASSPGDRPRTGELFF. DNA for the CDR3: TGTGCCAGCTCACCGGGTGACAGGCCACGCACCGGGGAGCTGTTTTTT.

In this sample, this clone turned up a few times. This sample includes further DNA sequences coding for the same CDR3. CDR3 nucleotide sequence: TGCAGTGCTAGAGATGGGAGTGAAGCTTTCTTT. Translation gives CSARDGSEAFF. This chain links TRBV20-1 with TRBJ1-1; D not certain. Looked up from germline, CDR1 is DFQATT and CDR2 is SNEGSKA (reference sequence). The germline V and J ends were trimmed by 0 bases and 7 bases, with 6 bases remaining between them. The CDR3 has 11 amino acids.

The gene calls are TRBV19 and TRBJ2-1, with D maybe TRBD1 (6 bases). The CDR3 runs 12 residues. V lost 6 bases and J 8 bases, leaving 11 bases between the germline ends. CDR1 and CDR2 from the germline V gene are LNHDA and SQIVND (reference sequence). The CDR3 here is CASSLDRYEQFF. The CDR3, as DNA: TGTGCCAGTAGCCTCGACAGGTATGAGCAGTTCTTC.

This clone was detected only a few times. The chain uses TRBV5-1 and TRBJ2-7, with a possible D match to TRBD1 (7 bases). The CDR3 sequence is 15 residues long. Germline CDR1 is SGHRS and CDR2 is YFSETQ. The V end lost 4 bases, the J end lost 3 bases, and 17 bases lay between the germline ends. The CDR3 is CASSPGQGGYYEQYF. CDR3 nucleotides: TGCGCCAGCAGCCCGGGCCAGGGGGGTTACTACGAGCAGTACTTC. The full variable domain, with the rest looked up from reference TRBV5-1 and TRBJ2-7, is KAGVTQTPRYLIKTRGQQVTLSCSPISGHRSVSWYQQTPGQGLQFLFEYFSETQRNKGNFPGRFSGRQFSNSRSEMNVSTLELGDSALYLCASSPGQGGYYEQYFGPGTRLTVT.

The V and J genes are TRBV2 and TRBJ2-7; D is undetermined. This CDR3 contains 11 residues. Germline CDR1 reads SNHLY; CDR2 reads FYNNEI. V was clipped by 5 bases and J by 4 bases, with 6 bases between them. The CDR3 spells CASSLAYEQYF. The CDR3 DNA follows: TGTGCCAGCAGTCTGGCTTACGAGCAGTACTTC.

V is TRBV4-3 and J is TRBJ1-4, with D possibly matching TRBD1 (6 bases). The length of the CDR3 is 15 residues. Trimming stripped 2 bases from V and 8 bases from J, with 15 bases between. CDR1 and CDR2 (germline): LGHNA, YSLEER. The CDR3 nucleotides are TGCGCCAGCAGCCAACAGGGGATGGCACGGGAAAAACTGTTTTTT. Its protein is CASSQQGMAREKLFF.

This clone was counted only a few times. The rearrangement joins TRBV6-4 to TRBJ2-3; 13 nucleotides match TRBD2. This CDR3 spans 16 amino acids. The V gene end was trimmed by 2 bases and the J gene end by 4 bases; junction bases not matched to a gene: 3. Germline loops: CDR1 MRHNA, CDR2 SNTAGT. CDR3 protein: CASSDRTSGGADTQYF. The CDR3 nucleotides read TGTGCCAGCAGTGACCGCACTAGCGGGGGGGCAGATACGCAGTATTTT.

By share, this clone ranks as medium-sized (0.01 to 0.1%). This chain connects TRBV7-9 to TRBJ2-7; D gene unclear. Trimming removed 3 bases at V and 3 bases at J, with 9 bases between. There are 13 residues in the CDR3. Germline CDR1 and CDR2: SEHNR and FQNEAQ (reference sequence). CDR3 loop: CASSLGTGYEQYF. DNA for the CDR3: TGTGCCAGCAGCTTGGGTACGGGCTACGAGCAGTACTTC.